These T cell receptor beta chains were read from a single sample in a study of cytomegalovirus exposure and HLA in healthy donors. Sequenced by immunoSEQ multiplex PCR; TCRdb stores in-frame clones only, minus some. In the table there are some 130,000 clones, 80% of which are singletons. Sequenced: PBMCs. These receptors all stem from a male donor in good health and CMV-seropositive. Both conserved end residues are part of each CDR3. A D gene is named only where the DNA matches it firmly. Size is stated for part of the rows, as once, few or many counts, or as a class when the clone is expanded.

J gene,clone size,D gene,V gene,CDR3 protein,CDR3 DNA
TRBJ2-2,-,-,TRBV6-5,CASTPAGTGELFF,TGTGCCAGCACCCCAGCGGGCACCGGGGAGCTGTTTTTT
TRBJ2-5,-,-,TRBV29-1,CSVERQEETQYF,TGCAGCGTTGAACGTCAGGAAGAGACCCAGTACTTC
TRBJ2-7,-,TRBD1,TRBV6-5,CASSYSGTGLWEQYF,TGTGCCAGCAGTTACTCAGGGACAGGGCTTTGGGAGCAGTACTTC
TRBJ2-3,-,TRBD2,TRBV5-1,CASSLTSGGFTDTQYF,TGCGCCAGCAGCTTAACTAGCGGGGGGTTCACAGATACGCAGTATTTT
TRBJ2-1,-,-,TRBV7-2,CASSLDGGVSYNEQFF,TGTGCCAGCAGCTTAGACGGCGGGGTCTCCTACAATGAGCAGTTCTTC
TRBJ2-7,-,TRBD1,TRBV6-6,CASSMVESGGEQYF,TGTGCCAGCAGTATGGTCGAATCAGGGGGCGAGCAGTACTTC
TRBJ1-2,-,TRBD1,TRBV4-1,CASSQIWDSNYGYTF,TGCGCCAGCAGCCAGATCTGGGACAGTAACTATGGCTACACCTTC
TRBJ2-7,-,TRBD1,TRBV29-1,CSVAAWTGRNEQYF,TGCAGCGTCGCCGCTTGGACAGGGAGGAACGAGCAGTACTTC
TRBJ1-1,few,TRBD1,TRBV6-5,CASSYLPGQTNTEAFF,TGTGCCAGCAGTTACCTACCGGGACAGACAAACACTGAAGCTTTCTTT
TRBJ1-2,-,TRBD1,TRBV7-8,CASSFDRDRGYNGYTF,TGTGCCAGCAGCTTCGACCGGGACAGGGGATATAATGGCTACACCTTC
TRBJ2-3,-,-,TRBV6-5,CASSYSASTDTQYF,TGTGCCAGCAGTTACTCGGCCAGCACAGATACGCAGTATTTT
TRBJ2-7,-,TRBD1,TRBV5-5,CASSYGQGREQYF,TGTGCCAGCAGCTACGGACAGGGCAGAGAGCAGTACTTC
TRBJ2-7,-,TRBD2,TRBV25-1,CASSEGTSGGHSYEQYF,TGTGCCAGCAGTGAAGGGACTAGCGGGGGGCACTCCTACGAGCAGTACTTC
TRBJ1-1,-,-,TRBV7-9,CASRPRVTHTEAFF,TGTGCCAGCAGGCCCAGGGTGACCCACACTGAAGCTTTCTTT
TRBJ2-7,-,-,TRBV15,CATSRGTDTYEQYF,TGTGCCACCAGCAGAGGGACAGATACCTACGAGCAGTACTTC
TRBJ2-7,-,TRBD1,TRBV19,CASSIAAGGYEQYF,TGTGCCAGTAGTATAGCGGCAGGGGGCTACGAGCAGTACTTC
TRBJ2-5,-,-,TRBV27,CASSIRQGQETQYF,TGTGCCAGCAGTATCCGACAAGGCCAAGAGACCCAGTACTTC
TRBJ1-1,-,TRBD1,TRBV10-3,CATEGQGPGAFF,TGTGCCACCGAGGGACAGGGCCCGGGCGCTTTCTTT